The clone carrying this TCR beta chain showed up many times. Building the TCR beta libraries relied on iRepertoire HTBI primers, and CDR3 regions underwent Arm-PCR. TCRdb re-called the multiplex PCR reads through MiXCR, storing one row per CDR3 protein. The data show hundreds of thousands of distinct CDR3 sequences, 18% seen once. The V segment lost 3 bases and the J segment 3 bases; nucleotides outside the gene matches: 4. Germline V gene data show CDR1 as KGHSH and CDR2 as LQKENI. The CDR3 spans 15 residues. The data are from a study of regulatory T cells in long-lasting Graves disease. Time point denoted: newly diagnosed GD, antithyroid drugs for less than 3 months. After RNA was extracted from PBMCs, the TCR library was made from it.

The sequenced sample was peripheral blood mononuclear cells (PBMCs), obtained at new diagnosis, from a patient treated with antithyroid drugs. V usage is TRBV18 and J usage is TRBJ2-1; 8 bases agree with TRBD1. This receptor was identified in a female donor with Graves disease. The DNA of the CDR3 is TGTGCCAGCTCACCGGACAGGGACCTCTACAATGAGCAGTTCTTC. Encoded protein: CASSPDRDLYNEQFF.